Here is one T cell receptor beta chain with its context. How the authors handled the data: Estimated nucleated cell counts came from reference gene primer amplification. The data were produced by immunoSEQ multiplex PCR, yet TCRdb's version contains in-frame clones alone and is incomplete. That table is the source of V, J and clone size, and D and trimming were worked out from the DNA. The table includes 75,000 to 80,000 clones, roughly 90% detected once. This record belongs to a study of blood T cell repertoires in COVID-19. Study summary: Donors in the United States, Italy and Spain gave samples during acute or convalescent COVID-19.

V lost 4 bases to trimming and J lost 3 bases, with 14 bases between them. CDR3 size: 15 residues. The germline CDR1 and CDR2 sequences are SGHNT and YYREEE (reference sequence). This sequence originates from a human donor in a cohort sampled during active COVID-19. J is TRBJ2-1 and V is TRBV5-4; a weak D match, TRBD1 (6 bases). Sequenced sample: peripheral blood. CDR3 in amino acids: CASSQDSAIYNEQFF. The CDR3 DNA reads TGTGCCAGCAGCCAGGACAGCGCAATCTACAATGAGCAGTTCTTC.